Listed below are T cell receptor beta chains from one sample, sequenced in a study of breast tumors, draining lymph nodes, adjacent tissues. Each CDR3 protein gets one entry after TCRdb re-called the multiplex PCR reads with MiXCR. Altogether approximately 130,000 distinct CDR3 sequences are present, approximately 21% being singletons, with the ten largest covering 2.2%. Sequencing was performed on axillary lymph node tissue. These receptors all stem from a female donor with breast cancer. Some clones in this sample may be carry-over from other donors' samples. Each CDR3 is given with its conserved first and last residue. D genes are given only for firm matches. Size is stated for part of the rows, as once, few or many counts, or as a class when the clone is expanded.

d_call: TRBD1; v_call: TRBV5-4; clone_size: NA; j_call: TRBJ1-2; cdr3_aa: CASSVDRGRYDYTF; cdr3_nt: TGTGCCAGCAGCGTTGACAGGGGTCGCTATGACTACACCTTC
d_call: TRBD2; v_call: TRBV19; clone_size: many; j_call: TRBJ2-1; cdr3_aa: CASSTPPTSGIFNEQFF; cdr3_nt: TGTGCCAGTAGTACTCCCCCGACTAGCGGGATTTTTAATGAGCAGTTCTTC
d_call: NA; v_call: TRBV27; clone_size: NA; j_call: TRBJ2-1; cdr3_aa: CASRLSGTAYNEQFF; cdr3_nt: TGTGCCAGCAGACTTAGCGGGACAGCCTACAATGAGCAGTTCTTC
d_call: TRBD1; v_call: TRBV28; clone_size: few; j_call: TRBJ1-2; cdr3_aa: CASSWGQGRSGGYTF; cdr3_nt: TGTGCCAGCAGTTGGGGACAGGGGCGGAGTGGTGGCTACACCTTC
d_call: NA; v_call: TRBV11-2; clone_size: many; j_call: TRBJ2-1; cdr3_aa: CASSPPGPQFF; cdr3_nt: TGTGCCAGCAGCCCTCCCGGGCCGCAGTTCTTC
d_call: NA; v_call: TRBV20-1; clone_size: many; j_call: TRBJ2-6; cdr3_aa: CSAKSGANVLTF; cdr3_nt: TGCAGTGCCAAATCTGGGGCCAACGTCCTGACTTTC
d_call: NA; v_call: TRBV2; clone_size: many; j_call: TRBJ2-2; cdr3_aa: CASSEFRAENTGELFF; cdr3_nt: TGTGCCAGCAGTGAATTTCGGGCAGAAAACACCGGGGAGCTGTTTTTT
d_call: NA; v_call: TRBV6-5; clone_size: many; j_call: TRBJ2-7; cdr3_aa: CASSSTGPVYEQYF; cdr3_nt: TGTGCCAGCAGTTCTACAGGGCCAGTCTACGAGCAGTACTTC
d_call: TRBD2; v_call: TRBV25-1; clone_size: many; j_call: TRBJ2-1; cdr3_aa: CASSVGSGTSGNEQFF; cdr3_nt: TGTGCCAGCAGTGTAGGTTCAGGGACTAGCGGAAATGAGCAGTTCTTC
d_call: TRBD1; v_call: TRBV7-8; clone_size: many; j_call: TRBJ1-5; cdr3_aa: CASSLARDRSYQPQHF; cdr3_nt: TGTGCCAGCAGCTTAGCCCGGGACAGGTCCTATCAGCCCCAGCATTTT
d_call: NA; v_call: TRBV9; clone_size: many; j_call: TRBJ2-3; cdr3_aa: CASSVGAHVGADTQYF; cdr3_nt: TGTGCCAGCAGCGTAGGGGCCCACGTAGGGGCAGATACGCAGTATTTT
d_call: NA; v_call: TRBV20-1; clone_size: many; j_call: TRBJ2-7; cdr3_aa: CSARDLFGGSSYEQYF; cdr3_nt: TGCAGTGCTAGAGACCTCTTTGGGGGGAGCTCCTACGAGCAGTACTTC
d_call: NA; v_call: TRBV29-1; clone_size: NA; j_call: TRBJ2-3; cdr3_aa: CSGDTGSSTDTQYF; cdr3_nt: TGCAGTGGAGATACAGGCTCTAGCACAGATACGCAGTATTTT
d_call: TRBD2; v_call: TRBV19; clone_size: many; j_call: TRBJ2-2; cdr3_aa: CASSLNTVLAVTGELFF; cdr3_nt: TGTGCCAGTAGTTTGAATACAGTCCTAGCGGTCACCGGGGAGCTGTTTTTT
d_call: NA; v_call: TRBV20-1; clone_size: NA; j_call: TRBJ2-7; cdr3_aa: CSAPSSVGGEQYF; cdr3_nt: TGCAGTGCTCCATCTAGCGTTGGCGGCGAGCAGTACTTC
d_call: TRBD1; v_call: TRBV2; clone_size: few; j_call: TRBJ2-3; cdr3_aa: CTSTQGQSIFTDTQYF; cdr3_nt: TGTACCAGCACCCAGGGACAGAGCATATTCACAGATACGCAGTATTTT
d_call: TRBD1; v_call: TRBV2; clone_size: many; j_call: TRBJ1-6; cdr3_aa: CASSGQGAGNSPLHF; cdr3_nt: TGTGCCAGCAGTGGACAGGGGGCCGGTAATTCACCCCTCCACTTT
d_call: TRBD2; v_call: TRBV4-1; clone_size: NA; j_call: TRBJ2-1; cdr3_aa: CASSQGGLAGDNGQFF; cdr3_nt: TGCGCCAGCAGCCAAGGCGGACTAGCGGGGGACAATGGGCAGTTCTTC
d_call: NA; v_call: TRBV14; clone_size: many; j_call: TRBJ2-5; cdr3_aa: CASSQDSGETQYF; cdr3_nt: TGTGCCAGCAGCCAAGATTCAGGAGAGACCCAGTACTTC
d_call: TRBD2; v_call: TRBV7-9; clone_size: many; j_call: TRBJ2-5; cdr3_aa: CASGWSGRETQYF; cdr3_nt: TGTGCCAGCGGTTGGAGCGGGAGGGAGACCCAGTACTTC
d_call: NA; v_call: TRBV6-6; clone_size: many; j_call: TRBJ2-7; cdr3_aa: CASNKDSPYEQYF; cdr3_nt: TGTGCCAGCAACAAGGACAGCCCTTACGAGCAGTACTTC
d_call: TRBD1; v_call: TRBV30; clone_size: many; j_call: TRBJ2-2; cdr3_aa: CAWNSGTESKVFF; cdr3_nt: TGTGCCTGGAATTCCGGGACAGAGTCCAAGGTGTTTTTT
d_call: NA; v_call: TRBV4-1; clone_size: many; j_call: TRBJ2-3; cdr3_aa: CASNRQVDLTDTQYF; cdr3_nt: TGCGCCAGCAACAGACAGGTCGATCTCACAGATACGCAGTATTTT
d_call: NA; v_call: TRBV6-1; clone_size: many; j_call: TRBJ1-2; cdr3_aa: CASSPRGANYGYTF; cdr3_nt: TGTGCCAGCAGTCCCCGCGGGGCCAACTATGGCTACACCTTC
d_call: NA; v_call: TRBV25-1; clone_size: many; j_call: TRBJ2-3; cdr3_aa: CASSRGIVSTDTQYF; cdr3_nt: TGTGCCAGCAGCAGGGGAATAGTTAGCACAGATACGCAGTATTTT
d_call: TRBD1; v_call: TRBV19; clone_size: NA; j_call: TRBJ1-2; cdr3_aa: CASTPPGGQGIYYGYTF; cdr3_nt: TGTGCCAGTACCCCGCCCGGGGGACAGGGGATTTACTATGGCTACACCTTC
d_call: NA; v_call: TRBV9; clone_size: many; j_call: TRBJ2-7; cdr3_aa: CASSVAGRLHEQYF; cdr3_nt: TGTGCCAGCAGCGTAGCGGGACGCCTGCACGAGCAGTACTTC
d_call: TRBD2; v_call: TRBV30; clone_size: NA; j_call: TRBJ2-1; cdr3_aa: CAWILGGRDPLDEQFF; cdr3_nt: TGTGCCTGGATATTGGGTGGGAGGGACCCCCTGGATGAGCAGTTCTTC
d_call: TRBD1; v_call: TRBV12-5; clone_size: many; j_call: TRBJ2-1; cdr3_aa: CASGSGQGNNEQFF; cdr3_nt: TGTGCTAGTGGATCGGGACAGGGAAACAATGAGCAGTTCTTC
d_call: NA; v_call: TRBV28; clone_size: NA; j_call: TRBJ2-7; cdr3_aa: CASRWPLREQYF; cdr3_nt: TGTGCCAGCAGATGGCCCCTCCGGGAGCAGTACTTC
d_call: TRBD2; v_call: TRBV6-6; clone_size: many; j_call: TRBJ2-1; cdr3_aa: CASSYGTPSGTRNEQFF; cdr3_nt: TGTGCCAGCAGTTACGGTACTCCTAGCGGGACCCGAAATGAGCAGTTCTTC
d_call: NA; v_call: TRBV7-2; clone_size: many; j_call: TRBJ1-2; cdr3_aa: CASSLVVGYTF; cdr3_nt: TGTGCCAGCAGCTTAGTTGTGGGCTACACCTTC
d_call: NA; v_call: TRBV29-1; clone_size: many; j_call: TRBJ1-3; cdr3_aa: CSVEVGWGNPGNTIYF; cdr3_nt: TGCAGCGTTGAAGTCGGTTGGGGGAATCCTGGAAACACCATATATTTT
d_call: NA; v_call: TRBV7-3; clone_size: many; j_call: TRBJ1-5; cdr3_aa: CASSCHRGNQPQHF; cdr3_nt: TGTGCCAGCAGCTGTCACAGGGGCAATCAGCCCCAGCATTTT
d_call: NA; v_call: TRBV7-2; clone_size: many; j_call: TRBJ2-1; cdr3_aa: CASSLWGAEQFF; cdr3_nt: TGTGCCAGCAGCTTATGGGGGGCGGAACAGTTCTTC
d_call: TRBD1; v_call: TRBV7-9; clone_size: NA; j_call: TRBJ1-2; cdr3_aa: CASSLVGTDYGYGFAF; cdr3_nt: TGTGCCAGCAGCTTGGTAGGGACAGACTATGGCTACGGCTTCGCCTTC
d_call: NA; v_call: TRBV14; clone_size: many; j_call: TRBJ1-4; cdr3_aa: CASSQASADEKLFF; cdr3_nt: TGTGCCAGCAGCCAAGCATCGGCTGATGAAAAACTGTTTTTT
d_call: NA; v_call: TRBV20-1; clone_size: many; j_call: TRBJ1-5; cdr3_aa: CSATYGGQPQHF; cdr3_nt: TGCAGTGCTACATACGGTGGTCAGCCCCAGCATTTT
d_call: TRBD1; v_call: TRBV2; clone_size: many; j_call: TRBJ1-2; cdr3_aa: CASSDPGQGHGYTF; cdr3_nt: TGTGCCAGCAGTGATCCGGGACAGGGACATGGCTACACCTTC
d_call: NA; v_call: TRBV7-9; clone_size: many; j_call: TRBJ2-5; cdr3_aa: CASRQKAWETQYF; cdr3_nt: TGTGCCAGCAGGCAAAAGGCCTGGGAGACCCAGTACTTC
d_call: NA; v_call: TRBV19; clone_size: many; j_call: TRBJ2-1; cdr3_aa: CASSIRRGVTNEQFF; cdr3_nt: TGTGCCAGTAGTATACGGCGGGGAGTCACCAATGAGCAGTTCTTC
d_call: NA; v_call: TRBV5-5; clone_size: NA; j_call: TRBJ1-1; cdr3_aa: CASSLAADEAFF; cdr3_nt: TGTGCCAGCAGCTTGGCGGCAGATGAAGCTTTCTTT
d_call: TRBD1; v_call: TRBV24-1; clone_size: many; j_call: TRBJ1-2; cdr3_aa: CATSDLGQGFGGYTF; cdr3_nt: TGTGCCACCAGTGATTTGGGACAGGGTTTTGGCGGCTACACCTTC
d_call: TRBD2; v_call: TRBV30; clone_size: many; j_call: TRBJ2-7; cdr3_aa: CAWSVSGRSNYEQYF; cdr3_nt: TGTGCCTGGAGTGTATCCGGGAGGTCCAACTACGAGCAGTACTTC